The text below deals with one T cell receptor beta chain. What it binds is unknown. The data belong to a study of CXCR3-negative and CXCR3-positive naive CD8 T cells. Turning to the study itself: Roughly 1.5 +/- 0.3 million TRB reads came from each library, giving around 140 million in total. General study results and limits: Naive cells with CXCR3 showed TRB CDR3s that were more hydrophobic than those in CXCR3-negative naive cells. CXCR3 levels fell partly with cryopreservation; most assays relied on fresh PBMCs. Memory CD8+ cells had much lower diversity, and both naive subsets had comparably high diversity. Memory cells differed in TRBV-TRBJ usage, but naive CXCR3-negative and CXCR3-positive cells had similar usage.

CDR1 and CDR2 (germline): DFQATT, SNEGSKA (reference sequence). The CDR3 totals 17 residues. The authors made the TRB cDNA libraries by 5' RACE using UMI labels. TCRdb reprocessed the 5' RACE reads; each CDR3 protein has one entry and no DNA is given. This sample's table reports some 150,000 distinct CDR3 sequences. The clonotype comes from a human donor in good health. Some clones in this sample may be carry-over from other donors' samples. The chain links TRBV20-1 to TRBJ2-3; the D call from TCRdb, TRBD2, cannot be confirmed without DNA. Sequenced material: naive CXCR3+ CD8+ T cells from blood. As for subset: CD45RO-CCR7+CD27+CD95- naive CD8+ T cells expressing CXCR3 (TNR3+). CDR3 amino acids: CSGLPSGGESSTDTQYF.